These T cell receptor beta chains were read from a single sample in a study of blood T cell repertoires in COVID-19. Some clones are missing from TCRdb's copy, which holds only in-frame ones; the method was immunoSEQ multiplex PCR. Altogether almost 100,000 clones are present, about 89% being singletons, with the ten largest covering 10%. The specimen was peripheral blood. These receptors all come from a man aged 50 to 59 with acute or convalescent COVID-19. Each CDR3 is given with its conserved first and last residue. D genes are given only for firm matches. The size of a clone is reported for some rows only, either as once, few or many, or as a class for expanded clones.

TRBJ2-1 | TRBV30 | 12 | NA | NA | CAWSVAGYEQFF
TRBJ1-2 | TRBV3-1/TRBV3-2 | 13 | NA | NA | CASSQKSGSGYTF
TRBJ2-2 | TRBV7-8 | 14 | NA | NA | CASSLVLNTGELFF
TRBJ2-7 | TRBV28 | 15 | TRBD2 | NA | CASRAVAGGAYEQYF
TRBJ1-2 | TRBV5-6 | 13 | TRBD1 | NA | CASSLAAGGGYTF
TRBJ1-1 | TRBV9 | 15 | TRBD1 | NA | CASSDAGTGDTEAFF
TRBJ2-7 | TRBV5-5 | 18 | TRBD2 | NA | CASSKGPGTSGSLLEQYF
TRBJ2-5 | TRBV11-3 | 14 | TRBD1 | NA | CASSSDRGQETQYF
TRBJ2-7 | TRBV7-9 | 18 | TRBD2 | NA | CASSGLAGVPSITYEQYF
TRBJ1-2 | TRBV6-6 | 11 | NA | once | CASSDIYGYTF
TRBJ2-4 | TRBV7-8 | 16 | TRBD1 | NA | CASSLVPGQGKNIQYF
TRBJ2-7 | TRBV3-1/TRBV3-2 | 14 | NA | NA | CASSLEGDSYEQYF
TRBJ2-5 | TRBV21-1 | 14 | NA | NA | CASSKRQGTETQYF
TRBJ2-7 | TRBV19 | 14 | TRBD1 | NA | CASSMGQGPYEQYF
TRBJ2-7 | TRBV5-5 | 13 | NA | NA | CASSLQQGYEQYF
TRBJ1-4 | TRBV15 | 12 | NA | NA | CATSSDFQGLFF
TRBJ2-7 | TRBV10-1 | 15 | NA | NA | CASSAQGREAYEQYF
TRBJ1-1 | TRBV19 | 10 | NA | NA | CASRGSEAFF
TRBJ1-4 | TRBV24-1 | 13 | NA | NA | CATSADGNEKLFF
TRBJ2-1 | TRBV7-2 | 15 | TRBD2 | NA | CASSLRLAEYNEQFF
TRBJ1-1 | TRBV7-9 | 12 | TRBD1 | NA | CASSKQGYEAFF
TRBJ2-7 | TRBV5-1 | 15 | TRBD1 | NA | CASSLAVGQGNEQYF